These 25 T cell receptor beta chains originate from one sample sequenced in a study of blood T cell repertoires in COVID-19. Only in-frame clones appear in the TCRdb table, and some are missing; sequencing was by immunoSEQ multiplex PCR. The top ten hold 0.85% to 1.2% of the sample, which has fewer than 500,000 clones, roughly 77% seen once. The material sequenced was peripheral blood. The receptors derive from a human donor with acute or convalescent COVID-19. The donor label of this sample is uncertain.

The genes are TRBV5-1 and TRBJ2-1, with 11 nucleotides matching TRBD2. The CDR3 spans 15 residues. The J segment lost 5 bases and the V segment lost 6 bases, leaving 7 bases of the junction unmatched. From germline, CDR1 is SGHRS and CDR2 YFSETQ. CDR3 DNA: TGCGCCAGCACGTGGGGACTAGCGGTCAACAATGAGCAGTTCTTC. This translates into CASTWGLAVNNEQFF.

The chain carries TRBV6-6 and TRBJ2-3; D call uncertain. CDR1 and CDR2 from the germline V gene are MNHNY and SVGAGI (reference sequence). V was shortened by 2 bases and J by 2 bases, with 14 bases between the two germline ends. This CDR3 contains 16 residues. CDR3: CASSYGQTDITDTQYF. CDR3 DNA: TGTGCCAGCAGTTACGGGCAAACCGACATCACAGATACGCAGTATTTT.

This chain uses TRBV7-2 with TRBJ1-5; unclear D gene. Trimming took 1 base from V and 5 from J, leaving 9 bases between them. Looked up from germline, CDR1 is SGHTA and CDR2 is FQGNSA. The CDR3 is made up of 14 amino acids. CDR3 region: CASSLGQSYQPQHF. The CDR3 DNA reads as TGTGCCAGCAGCTTAGGACAAAGCTATCAGCCCCAGCATTTT.

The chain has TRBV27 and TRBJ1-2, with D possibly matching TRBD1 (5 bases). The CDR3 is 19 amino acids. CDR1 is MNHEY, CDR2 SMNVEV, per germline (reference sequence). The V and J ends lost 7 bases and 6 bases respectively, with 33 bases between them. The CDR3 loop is CASTITPSSLRTGWDGYTF. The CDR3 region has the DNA TGTGCCAGCACCATCACCCCCAGCAGTTTACGTACAGGTTGGGATGGCTACACCTTC.

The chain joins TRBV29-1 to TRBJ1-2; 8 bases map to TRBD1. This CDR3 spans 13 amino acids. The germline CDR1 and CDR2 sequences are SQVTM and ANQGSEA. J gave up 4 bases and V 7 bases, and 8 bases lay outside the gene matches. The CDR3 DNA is TGCAGCGCTCCAACACAGGGGGGCTATGGCTACACCTTC. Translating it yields CSAPTQGGYGYTF.

The CDR3 here is CASSRGTGMGQPQHF. CDR3 DNA: TGTGCCAGTAGTAGAGGGACAGGGATGGGTCAGCCCCAGCATTTT. The chain has TRBV19 and TRBJ1-5; 9 nucleotides agree with TRBD1. The germline gives CDR1 LNHDA, CDR2 SQIVND (reference sequence). The CDR3 totals 15 residues. V lost 4 bases and J lost 6; bases outside the gene matches: 7.

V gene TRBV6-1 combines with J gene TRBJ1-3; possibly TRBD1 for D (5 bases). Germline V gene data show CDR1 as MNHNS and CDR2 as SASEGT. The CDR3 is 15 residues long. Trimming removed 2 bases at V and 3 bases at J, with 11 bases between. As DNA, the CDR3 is TGTGCCAGCAGTGAAACCCGGGGGTATGGAAACACCATATATTTT. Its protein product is CASSETRGYGNTIYF.

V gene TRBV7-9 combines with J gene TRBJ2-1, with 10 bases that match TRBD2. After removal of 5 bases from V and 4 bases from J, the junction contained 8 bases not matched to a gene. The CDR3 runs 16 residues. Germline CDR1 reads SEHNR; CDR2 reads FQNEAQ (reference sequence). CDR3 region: CASSSILAGKYNEQFF. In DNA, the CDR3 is TGTGCCAGCAGCAGTATACTAGCGGGGAAGTACAATGAGCAGTTCTTC.

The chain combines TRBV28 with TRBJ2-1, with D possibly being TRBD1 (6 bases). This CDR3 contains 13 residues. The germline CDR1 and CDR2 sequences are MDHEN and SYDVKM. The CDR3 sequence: CGVRGSSYNEQFF. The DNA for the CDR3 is TGTGGGGTAAGGGGGAGCTCCTACAATGAGCAGTTCTTC.

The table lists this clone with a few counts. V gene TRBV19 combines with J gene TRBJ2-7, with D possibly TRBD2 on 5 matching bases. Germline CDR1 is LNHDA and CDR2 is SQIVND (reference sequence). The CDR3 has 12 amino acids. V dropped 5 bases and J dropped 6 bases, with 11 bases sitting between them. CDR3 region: CASSVEGFEQYF. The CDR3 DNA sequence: TGTGCCAGTAGTGTCGAGGGATTCGAGCAGTACTTC.

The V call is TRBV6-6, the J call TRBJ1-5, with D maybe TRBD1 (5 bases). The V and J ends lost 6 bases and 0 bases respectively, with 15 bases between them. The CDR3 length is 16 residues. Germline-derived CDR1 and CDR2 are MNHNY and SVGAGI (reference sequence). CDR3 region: CASSSPTGHSNQPQHF. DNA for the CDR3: TGTGCCAGCAGCTCCCCTACAGGTCATAGCAATCAGCCCCAGCATTTT.

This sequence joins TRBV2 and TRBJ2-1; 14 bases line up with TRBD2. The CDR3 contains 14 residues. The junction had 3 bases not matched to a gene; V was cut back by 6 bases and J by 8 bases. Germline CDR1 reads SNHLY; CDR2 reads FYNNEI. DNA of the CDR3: TGTGCCAGCAGAGGACTAGCGGGAGGCGATGAGCAGTTCTTC. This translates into CASRGLAGGDEQFF. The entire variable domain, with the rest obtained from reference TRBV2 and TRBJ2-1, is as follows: EPEVTQTPSHQVTQMGQEVILRCVPISNHLYFYWYRQILGQKVEFLVSFYNNEISEKSEIFDDQFSVERPDGSNFTLKIRSTKLEDSAMYFCASRGLAGGDEQFFGPGTRLTVL.

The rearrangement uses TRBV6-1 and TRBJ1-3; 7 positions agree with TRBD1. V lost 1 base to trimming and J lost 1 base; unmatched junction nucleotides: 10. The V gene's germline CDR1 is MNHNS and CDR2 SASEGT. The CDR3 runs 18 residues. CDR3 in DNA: TGTGCCAGCAGTGAAGGGCCTCCGGGACAGTCTTCTGGAAACACCATATATTTT. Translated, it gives CASSEGPPGQSSGNTIYF.

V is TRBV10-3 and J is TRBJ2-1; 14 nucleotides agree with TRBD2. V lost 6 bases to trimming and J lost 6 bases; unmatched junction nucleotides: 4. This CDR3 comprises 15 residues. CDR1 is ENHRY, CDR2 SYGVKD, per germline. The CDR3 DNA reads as TGTGCCATCAGCCCGGGACTAGCGGGGGTCAATGAGCAGTTCTTC. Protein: CAISPGLAGVNEQFF.

The DNA of the CDR3 is TGTGCCAGCAGATTAACTAGCGGGAGAAGGACCGGGGAGCTGTTTTTT. Its protein product is CASRLTSGRRTGELFF. V is TRBV7-2 and J is TRBJ2-2; 11 bases map to TRBD2. From germline, CDR1 is SGHTA and CDR2 FQGNSA. The CDR3 is made up of 16 amino acids. The V and J ends lost 6 bases and 5 bases, in that order; junction bases with no gene match: 8.

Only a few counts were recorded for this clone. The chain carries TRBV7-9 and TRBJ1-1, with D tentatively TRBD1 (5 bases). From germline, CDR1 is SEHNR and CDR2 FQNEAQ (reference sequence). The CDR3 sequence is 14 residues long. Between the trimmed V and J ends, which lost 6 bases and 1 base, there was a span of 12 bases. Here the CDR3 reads CASRLQGGNTEAFF. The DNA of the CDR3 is TGTGCCAGCAGGTTGCAGGGTGGGAACACTGAAGCTTTCTTT.

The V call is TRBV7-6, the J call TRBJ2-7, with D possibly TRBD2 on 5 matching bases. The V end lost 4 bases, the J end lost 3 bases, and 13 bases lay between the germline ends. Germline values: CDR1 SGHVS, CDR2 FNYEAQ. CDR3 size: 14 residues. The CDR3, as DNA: TGTGCCAGCAGCTCGACGACTATCTTCTACGAGCAGTACTTC. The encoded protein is CASSSTTIFYEQYF.

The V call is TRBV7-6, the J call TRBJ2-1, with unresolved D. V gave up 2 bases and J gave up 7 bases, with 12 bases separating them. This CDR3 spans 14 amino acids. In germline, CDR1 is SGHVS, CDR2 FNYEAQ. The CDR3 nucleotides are TGTGCCAGCAGCTTAATGGTAAGCGTGAATGAGCAGTTCTTC. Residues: CASSLMVSVNEQFF. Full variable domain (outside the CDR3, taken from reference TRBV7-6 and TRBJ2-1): GAGVSQSPRYKVTKRGQDVALRCDPISGHVSLYWYRQALGQGPEFLTYFNYEAQQDKSGLPNDRFSAERPEGSISTLTIQRTEQRDSAMYRCASSLMVSVNEQFFGPGTRLTVL.

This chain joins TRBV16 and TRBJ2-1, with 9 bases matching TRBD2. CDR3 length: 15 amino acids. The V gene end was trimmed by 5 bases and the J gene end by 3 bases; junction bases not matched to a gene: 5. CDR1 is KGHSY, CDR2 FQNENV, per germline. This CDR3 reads CASSFLAGDYNEQFF. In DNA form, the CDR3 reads TGTGCCAGCAGCTTCTTAGCGGGAGACTACAATGAGCAGTTCTTC.

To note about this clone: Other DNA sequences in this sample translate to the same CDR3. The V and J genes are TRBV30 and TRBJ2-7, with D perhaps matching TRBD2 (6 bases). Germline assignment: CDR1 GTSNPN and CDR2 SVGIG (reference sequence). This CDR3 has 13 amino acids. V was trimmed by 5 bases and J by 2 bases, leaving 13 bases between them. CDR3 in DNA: TGTGCCTGGTCCGGGACTCTGGCCTACGAGCAGTACTTC. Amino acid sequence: CAWSGTLAYEQYF.

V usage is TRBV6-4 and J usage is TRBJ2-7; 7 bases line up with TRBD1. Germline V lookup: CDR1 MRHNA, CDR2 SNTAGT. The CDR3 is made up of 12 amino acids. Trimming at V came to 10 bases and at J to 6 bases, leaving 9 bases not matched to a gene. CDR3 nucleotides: TGTGCCACCAGACAGGGTACGGGCGAGCAGTACTTC. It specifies CATRQGTGEQYF.

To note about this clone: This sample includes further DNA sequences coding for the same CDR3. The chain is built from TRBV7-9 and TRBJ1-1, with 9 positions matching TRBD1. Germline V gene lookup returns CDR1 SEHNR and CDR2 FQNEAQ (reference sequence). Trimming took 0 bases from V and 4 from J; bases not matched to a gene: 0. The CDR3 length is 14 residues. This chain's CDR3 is CASSLAGQGTEAFF. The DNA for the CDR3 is TGTGCCAGCAGCTTAGCGGGACAGGGCACTGAAGCTTTCTTT.

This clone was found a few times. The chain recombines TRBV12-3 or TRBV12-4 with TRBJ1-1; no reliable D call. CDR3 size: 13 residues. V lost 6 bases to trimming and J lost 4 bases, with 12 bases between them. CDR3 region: CASSPVGSTEAFF. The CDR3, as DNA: TGTGCCAGCAGCCCGGTGGGGAGCACTGAAGCTTTCTTT.

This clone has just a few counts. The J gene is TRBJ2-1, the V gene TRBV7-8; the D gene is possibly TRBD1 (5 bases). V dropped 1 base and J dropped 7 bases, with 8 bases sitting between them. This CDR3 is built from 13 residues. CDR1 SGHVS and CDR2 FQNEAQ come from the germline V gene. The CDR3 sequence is CASSLGRQNEQFF. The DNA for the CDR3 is TGTGCCAGCAGCTTAGGGAGACAGAATGAGCAGTTCTTC.

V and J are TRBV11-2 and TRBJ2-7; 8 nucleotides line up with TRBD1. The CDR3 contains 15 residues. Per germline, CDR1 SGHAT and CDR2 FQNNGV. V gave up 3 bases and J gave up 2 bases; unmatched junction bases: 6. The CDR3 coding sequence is TGTGCCAGCAGCTTTGGGACAGGACCAACCTACGAGCAGTACTTC. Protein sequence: CASSFGTGPTYEQYF.